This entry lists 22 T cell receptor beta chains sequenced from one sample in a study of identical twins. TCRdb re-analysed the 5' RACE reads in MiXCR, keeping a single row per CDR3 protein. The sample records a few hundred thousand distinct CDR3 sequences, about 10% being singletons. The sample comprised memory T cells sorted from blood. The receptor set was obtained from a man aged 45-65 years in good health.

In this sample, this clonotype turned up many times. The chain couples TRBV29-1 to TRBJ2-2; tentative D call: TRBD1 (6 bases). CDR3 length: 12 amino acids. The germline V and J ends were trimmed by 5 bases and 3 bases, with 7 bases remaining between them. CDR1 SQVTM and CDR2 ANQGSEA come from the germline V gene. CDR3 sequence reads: CSVHRDTGELFF. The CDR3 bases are TGCAGCGTTCACAGGGACACCGGGGAGCTGTTTTTT.

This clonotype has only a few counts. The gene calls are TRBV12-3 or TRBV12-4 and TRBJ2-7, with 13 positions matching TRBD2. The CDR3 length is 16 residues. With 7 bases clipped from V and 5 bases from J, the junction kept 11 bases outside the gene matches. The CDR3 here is CASMKRTSGSKHEQYF. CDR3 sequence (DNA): TGTGCCAGCATGAAGCGGACTAGCGGGAGTAAACACGAGCAGTACTTC.

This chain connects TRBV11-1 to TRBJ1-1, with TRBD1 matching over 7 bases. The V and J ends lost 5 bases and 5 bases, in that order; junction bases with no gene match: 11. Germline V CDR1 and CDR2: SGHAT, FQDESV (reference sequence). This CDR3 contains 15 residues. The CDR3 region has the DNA TGTGCCAGCAGCCCTAAGACAGGGAAGAGGACTGAAGCTTTCTTT. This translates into CASSPKTGKRTEAFF.

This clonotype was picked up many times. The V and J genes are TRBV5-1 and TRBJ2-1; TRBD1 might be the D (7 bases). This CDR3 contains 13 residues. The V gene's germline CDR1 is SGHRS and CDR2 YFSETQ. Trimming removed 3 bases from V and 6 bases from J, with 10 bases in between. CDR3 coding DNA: TGCGCCAGCAGCTACCAGGGGGGCAATGAGCAGTTCTTC. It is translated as CASSYQGGNEQFF.

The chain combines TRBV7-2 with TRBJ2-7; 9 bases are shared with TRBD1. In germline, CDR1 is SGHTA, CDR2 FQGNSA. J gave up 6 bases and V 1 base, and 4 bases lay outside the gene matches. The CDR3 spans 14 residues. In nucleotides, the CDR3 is TGTGCCAGCAGCTTAGTACAGGGGGCGATCGAGCAGTACTTC. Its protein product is CASSLVQGAIEQYF. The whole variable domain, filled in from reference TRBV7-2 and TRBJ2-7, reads GAGVSQSPSNKVTEKGKDVELRCDPISGHTALYWYRQSLGQGLEFLIYFQGNSAPDKSGLPSDRFSAERTGGSVSTLTIQRTQQEDSAVYLCASSLVQGAIEQYFGPGTRLTVT.

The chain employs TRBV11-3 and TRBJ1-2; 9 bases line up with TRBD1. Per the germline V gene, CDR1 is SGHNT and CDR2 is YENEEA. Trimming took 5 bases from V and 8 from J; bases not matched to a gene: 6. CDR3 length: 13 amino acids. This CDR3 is CASSSTGGVGYTF. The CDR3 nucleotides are TGTGCCAGCAGCAGTACAGGGGGCGTCGGCTACACCTTC.

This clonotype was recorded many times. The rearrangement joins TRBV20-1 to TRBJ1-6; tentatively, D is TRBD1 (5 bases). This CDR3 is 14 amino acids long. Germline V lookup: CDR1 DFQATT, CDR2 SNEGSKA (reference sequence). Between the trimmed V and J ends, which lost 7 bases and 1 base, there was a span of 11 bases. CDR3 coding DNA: TGCAGTGTTTTGGACATGTCCTATAATTCACCCCTCCACTTT. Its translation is CSVLDMSYNSPLHF.

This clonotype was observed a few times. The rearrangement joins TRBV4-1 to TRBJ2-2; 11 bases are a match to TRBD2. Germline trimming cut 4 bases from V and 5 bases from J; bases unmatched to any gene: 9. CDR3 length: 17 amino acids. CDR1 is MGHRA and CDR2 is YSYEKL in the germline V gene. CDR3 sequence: CASSRIAGGLWTGELFF. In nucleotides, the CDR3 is TGCGCCAGCAGCCGCATAGCGGGGGGGCTTTGGACCGGGGAGCTGTTTTTT.

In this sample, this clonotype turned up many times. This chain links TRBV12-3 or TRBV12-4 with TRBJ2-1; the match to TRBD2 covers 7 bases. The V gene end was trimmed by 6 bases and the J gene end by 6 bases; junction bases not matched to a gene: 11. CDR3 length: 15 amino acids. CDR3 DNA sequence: TGTGCCAGCAGCTCCTCTAGCGGTCTACGCAATGAGCAGTTCTTC. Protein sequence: CASSSSSGLRNEQFF.

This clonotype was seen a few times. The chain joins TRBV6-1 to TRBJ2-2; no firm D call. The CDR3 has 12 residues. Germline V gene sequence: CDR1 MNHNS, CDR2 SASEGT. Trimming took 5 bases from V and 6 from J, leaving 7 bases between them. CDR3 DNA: TGTGCCAGCAGTATTCAGGCCGGGGAGCTGTTTTTT. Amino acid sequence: CASSIQAGELFF.

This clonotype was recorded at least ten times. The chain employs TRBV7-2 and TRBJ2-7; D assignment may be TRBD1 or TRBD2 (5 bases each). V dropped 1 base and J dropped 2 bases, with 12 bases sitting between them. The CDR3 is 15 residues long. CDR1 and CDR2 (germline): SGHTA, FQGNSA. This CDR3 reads CASSLVDSGTYEQYF. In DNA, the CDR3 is TGTGCCAGCAGCTTAGTCGACAGCGGTACCTACGAGCAGTACTTC.

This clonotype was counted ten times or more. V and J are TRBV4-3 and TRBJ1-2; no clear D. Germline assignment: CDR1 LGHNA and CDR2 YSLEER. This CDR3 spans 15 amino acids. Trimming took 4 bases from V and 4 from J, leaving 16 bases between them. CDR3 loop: CASSRSISAGYGYTF. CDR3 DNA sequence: TGCGCCAGCAGCCGTAGCATAAGCGCCGGCTATGGCTACACCTTC.

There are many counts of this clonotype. The CDR3 loop reads CASSRGGQGLDEQYF. CDR3 sequence (DNA): TGCGCCAGCAGCCGGGGCGGGCAGGGGCTGGACGAGCAGTACTTC. This chain uses TRBV5-1 with TRBJ2-7; a possible D gene is TRBD1 (6 bases). Germline V gene sequence: CDR1 SGHRS, CDR2 YFSETQ. This CDR3 is built from 15 residues. Trimming removed 4 bases at V and 5 bases at J, with 19 bases between.

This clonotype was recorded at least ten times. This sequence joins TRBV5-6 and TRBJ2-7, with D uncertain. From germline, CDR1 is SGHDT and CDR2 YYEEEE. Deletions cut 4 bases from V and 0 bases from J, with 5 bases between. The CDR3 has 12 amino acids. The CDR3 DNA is TGTGCCAGCAGCGCTTTCTCCTACGAGCAGTACTTC. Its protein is CASSAFSYEQYF.

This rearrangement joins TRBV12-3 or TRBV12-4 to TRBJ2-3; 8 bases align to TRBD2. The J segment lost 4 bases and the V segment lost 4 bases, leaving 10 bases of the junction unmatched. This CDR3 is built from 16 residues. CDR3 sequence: CASSSAGTRGSDTQYF. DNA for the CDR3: TGTGCCAGCAGTTCCGCCGGGACTAGAGGCTCAGATACGCAGTATTTT.

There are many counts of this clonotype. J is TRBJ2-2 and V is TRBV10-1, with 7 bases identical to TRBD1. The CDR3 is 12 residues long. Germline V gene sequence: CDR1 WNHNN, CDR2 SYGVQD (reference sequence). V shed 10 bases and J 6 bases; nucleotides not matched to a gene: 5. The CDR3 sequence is CATAQGAGELFF. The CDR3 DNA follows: TGCGCCACCGCCCAGGGGGCCGGGGAGCTGTTTTTT.

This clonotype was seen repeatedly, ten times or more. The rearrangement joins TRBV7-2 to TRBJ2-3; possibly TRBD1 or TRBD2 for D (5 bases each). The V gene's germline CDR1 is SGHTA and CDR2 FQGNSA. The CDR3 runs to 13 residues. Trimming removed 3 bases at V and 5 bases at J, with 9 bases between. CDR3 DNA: TGTGCCAGCAGCTTGGGGGTAGGAGATACGCAGTATTTT. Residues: CASSLGVGDTQYF.

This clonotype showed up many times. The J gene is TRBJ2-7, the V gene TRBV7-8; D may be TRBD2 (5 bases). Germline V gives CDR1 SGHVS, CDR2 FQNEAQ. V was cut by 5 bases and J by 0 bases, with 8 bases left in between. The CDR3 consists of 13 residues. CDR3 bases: TGTGCCAGCAGCCCTAGCTACTCCTACGAGCAGTACTTC. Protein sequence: CASSPSYSYEQYF.

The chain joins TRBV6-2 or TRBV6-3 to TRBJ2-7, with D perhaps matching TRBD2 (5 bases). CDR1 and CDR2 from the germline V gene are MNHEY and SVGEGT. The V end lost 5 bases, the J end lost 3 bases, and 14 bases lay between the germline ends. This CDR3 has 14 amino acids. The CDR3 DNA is TGTGCCAGCAGTAGAGCCGGGGTCCACTACGAGCAGTACTTC. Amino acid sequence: CASSRAGVHYEQYF.

CDR3 in amino acids: CASSEVGETQYF. CDR3 DNA sequence: TGTGCCAGCAGCGAAGTAGGGGAGACCCAGTACTTC. V and J are TRBV7-8 and TRBJ2-5; D not certain. The CDR3 spans 12 residues. With 5 bases removed from V and 5 bases from J, the gap between germline ends came to 9 bases. Germline CDR1 reads SGHVS; CDR2 reads FQNEAQ. The variable domain in full, with the rest retrieved from reference TRBV7-8 and TRBJ2-5, is GAGVSQSPRYKVAKRGQDVALRCDPISGHVSLFWYQQALGQGPEFLTYFQNEAQLDKSGLPSDRFFAERPEGSVSTLKIQRTQQEDSAVYLCASSEVGETQYFGPGTRLLVL.

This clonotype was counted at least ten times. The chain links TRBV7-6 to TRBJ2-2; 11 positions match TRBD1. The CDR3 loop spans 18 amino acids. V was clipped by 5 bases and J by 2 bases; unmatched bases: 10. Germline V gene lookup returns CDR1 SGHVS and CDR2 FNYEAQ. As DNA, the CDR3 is TGTGCCAGCAGCCTCGGGACAGGGGGAGAACTAAACACCGGGGAGCTGTTTTTT. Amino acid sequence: CASSLGTGGELNTGELFF.

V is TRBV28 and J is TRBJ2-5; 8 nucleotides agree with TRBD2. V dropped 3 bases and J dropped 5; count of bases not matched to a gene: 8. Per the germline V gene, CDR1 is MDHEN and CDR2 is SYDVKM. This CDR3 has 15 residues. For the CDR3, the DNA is TGTGCCAGCAGTTTTGGAGCGGGAGCGGTTGAGACCCAGTACTTC. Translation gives CASSFGAGAVETQYF.